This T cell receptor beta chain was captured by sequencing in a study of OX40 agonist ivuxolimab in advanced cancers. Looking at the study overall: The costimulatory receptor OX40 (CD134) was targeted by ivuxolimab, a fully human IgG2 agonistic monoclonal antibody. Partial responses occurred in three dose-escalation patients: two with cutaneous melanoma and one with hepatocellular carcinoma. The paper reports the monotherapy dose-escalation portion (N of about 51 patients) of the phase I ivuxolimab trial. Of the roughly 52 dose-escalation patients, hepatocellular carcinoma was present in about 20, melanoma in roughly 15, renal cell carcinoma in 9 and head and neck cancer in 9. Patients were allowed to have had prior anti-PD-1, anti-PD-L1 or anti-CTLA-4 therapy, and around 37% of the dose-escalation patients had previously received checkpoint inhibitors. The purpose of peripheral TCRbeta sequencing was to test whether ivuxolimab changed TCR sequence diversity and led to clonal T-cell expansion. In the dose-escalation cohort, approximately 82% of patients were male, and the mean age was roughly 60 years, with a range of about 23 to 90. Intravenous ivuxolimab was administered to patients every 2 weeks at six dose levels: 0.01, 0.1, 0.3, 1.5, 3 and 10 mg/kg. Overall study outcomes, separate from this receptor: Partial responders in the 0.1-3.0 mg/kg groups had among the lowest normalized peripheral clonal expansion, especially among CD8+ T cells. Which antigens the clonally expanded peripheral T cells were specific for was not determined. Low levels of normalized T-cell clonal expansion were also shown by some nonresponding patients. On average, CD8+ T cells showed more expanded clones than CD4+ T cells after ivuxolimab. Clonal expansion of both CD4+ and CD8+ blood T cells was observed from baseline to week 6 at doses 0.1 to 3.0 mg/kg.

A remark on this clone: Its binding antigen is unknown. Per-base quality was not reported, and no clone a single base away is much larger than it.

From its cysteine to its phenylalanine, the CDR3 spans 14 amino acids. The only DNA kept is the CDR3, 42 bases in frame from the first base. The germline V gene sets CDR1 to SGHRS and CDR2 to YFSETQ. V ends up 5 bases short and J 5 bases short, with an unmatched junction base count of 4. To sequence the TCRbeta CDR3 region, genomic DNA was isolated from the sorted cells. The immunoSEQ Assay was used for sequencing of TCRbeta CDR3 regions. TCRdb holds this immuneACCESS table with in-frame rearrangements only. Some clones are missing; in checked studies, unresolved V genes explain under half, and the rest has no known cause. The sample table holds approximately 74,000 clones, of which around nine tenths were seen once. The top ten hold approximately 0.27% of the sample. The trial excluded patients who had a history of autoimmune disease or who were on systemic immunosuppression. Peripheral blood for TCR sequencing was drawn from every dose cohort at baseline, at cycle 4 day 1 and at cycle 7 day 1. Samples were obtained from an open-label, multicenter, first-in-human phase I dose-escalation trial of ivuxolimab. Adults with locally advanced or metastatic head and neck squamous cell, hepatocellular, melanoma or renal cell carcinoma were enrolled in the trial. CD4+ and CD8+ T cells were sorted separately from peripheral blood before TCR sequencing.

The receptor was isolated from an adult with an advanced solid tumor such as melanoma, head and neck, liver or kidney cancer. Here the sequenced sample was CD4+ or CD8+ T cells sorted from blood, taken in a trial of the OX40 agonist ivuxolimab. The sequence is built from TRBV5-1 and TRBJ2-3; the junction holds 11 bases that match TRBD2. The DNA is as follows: TGCGCCAGCAGTACGGGACTAGCGGAAGATACGCAGTATTTT. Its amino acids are CASSTGLAEDTQYF.